The source of this TCR beta chain is a study of blood T cell repertoires in COVID-19. In the study overall: The study drew acute and convalescent COVID-19 samples from the United States, Italy and Spain. Sources were T cells, B-cell-depleted T cells, or PBMCs; the material itself was cDNA or gDNA.

Germline CDR1 and CDR2: SEHNR and FQNEAQ (reference sequence). The CDR3 is 16 amino acids. V trimming: 7 bases; J trimming: 12 bases; junction bases outside the gene matches: 20. Per the authors' pipeline: Estimates of nucleated cell counts were drawn from the amplification of reference gene primers. Profiled with immunoSEQ multiplex PCR; TCRdb holds only in-frame clones, not every one. That table furnishes V, J and clone size, whereas the DNA furnished D and trimming. The sample carries about 50,000 clones, approximately 85% recorded once. The rearrangement uses TRBV7-9 and TRBJ2-1; 8 positions agree with TRBD2. The sequence derives from a man in his sixties with acute or convalescent COVID-19. The sample was peripheral blood. As DNA, the CDR3 is TGTGCCAGCACCGTAACCGGGACTAGTGGGGGAATTGGGCAGTTCTTC. This encodes CASTVTGTSGGIGQFF. Variable domain in full (rest from reference TRBV7-9 and TRBJ2-1): DTGVSQNPRHKITKRGQNVTFRCDPISEHNRLYWYRQTLGQGPEFLTYFQNEAQLEKSRLLSDRFSAERPKGSFSTLEIQRTEQGDSAMYLCASTVTGTSGGIGQFFGPGTRLTVL.